This record covers a single T cell receptor (beta chain). Given a much more abundant clone one base away, this may be a read error. The CDR3 is 16 amino acids. V was cut by 2 bases and J by 1 base, with 14 bases left in between. CDR1 and CDR2 (germline): SNHLY, FYNNEI. MiXCR, run by TCRdb on the PCR reads, gives a single entry per CDR3 protein. The sample includes around 470,000 distinct CDR3 sequences, about 25% seen only once; the top ten take about 0.75%. The sample originates from a study of molecular identifiers for immune sequencing clone quantification. The TCR comes from a human donor in good health. Some libraries in this study had Jurkat cell RNA spiked in. This chain joins TRBV2 and TRBJ1-1; D not certain. Sequenced material: naive CD8+ T cells from blood, with Jurkat cell RNA spiked in. Indicated subset: FACS-sorted CD8+CD4-CCR7+CD45RA+ naive T cells. The CDR3 spells CASSEPYVSSNTEAFF. In nucleotides, the CDR3 is TGTGCCAGCAGTGAACCCTACGTCAGCTCGAACACTGAAGCTTTCTTT.